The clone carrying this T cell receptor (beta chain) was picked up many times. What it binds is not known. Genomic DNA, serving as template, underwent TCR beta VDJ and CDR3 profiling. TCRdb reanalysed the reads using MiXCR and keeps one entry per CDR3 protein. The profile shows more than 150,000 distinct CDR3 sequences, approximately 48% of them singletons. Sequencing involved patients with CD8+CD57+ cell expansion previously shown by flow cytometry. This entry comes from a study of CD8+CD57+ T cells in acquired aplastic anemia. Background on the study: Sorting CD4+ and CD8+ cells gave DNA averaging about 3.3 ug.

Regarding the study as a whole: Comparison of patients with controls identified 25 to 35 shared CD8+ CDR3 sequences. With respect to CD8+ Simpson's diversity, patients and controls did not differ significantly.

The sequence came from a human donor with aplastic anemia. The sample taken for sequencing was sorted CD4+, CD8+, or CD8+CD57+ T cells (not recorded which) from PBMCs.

The CDR3 bases are TGTGCCACCAGTGATTTTACTGTAAGCTCCTACAATGAGCAGTTCTTC. It encodes CATSDFTVSSYNEQFF. The chain links TRBV24-1 to TRBJ2-1; D is unresolved. Trimming cost V 1 base and J 0 bases, with 9 bases left between them. The CDR3 extends over 16 amino acids. In germline, CDR1 is KGHDR, CDR2 SFDVKD.